These 15 T cell receptor beta chains came from one sample sequenced in a study of cytomegalovirus exposure and HLA in healthy donors. The study ran its PCR with 60 Vbeta and 13 Jbeta primers. Assay: immunoSEQ multiplex PCR; the TCRdb copy retains only in-frame clones and omits some. Here the sample spans around 170,000 clones, roughly 70% being singletons. Sequenced: PBMCs. These receptors originate from a girl aged 10 to 17 in good health and CMV-seronegative.

This clone has just one count. The chain recombines TRBV6-5 with TRBJ2-5; 8 bases agree with TRBD1. The CDR3 loop spans 14 amino acids. V shed 6 bases, J shed 4 bases, and the junction held 7 bases outside the gene matches. Germline V gene lookup returns CDR1 MNHEY and CDR2 SVGAGI. The CDR3 spells CASRSQGVGETQYF. CDR3 DNA: TGTGCCAGCAGATCACAGGGGGTCGGAGAGACCCAGTACTTC.

This CDR3 reads CASSLSLGFTGEAFF. The CDR3 DNA sequence: TGTGCCAGCAGCTTGAGTTTGGGGTTTACAGGGGAAGCTTTCTTT. The chain employs TRBV5-6 and TRBJ1-1, with D tentatively TRBD1 (6 bases). Germline CDR1 is SGHDT and CDR2 is YYEEEE. The CDR3 sequence is 15 residues long. V was clipped by 1 base and J by 8 bases, with 18 bases between them.

This chain links TRBV9 with TRBJ2-1; tentative D call: TRBD1 (6 bases). Germline loops: CDR1 SGDLS, CDR2 YYNGEE. This CDR3 has 11 residues. Trimming stripped 3 bases from V and 10 bases from J, with 8 bases between. CDR3 sequence reads: CASSAGQEQFF. The CDR3 bases are TGTGCCAGCAGCGCCGGACAGGAGCAGTTCTTC.

This chain links TRBV30 with TRBJ1-5, with D hard to call. CDR1 is GTSNPN, CDR2 SVGIG, per germline (reference sequence). V was pared by 0 bases and J by 4 bases, with 7 bases between. The CDR3 has 13 amino acids. Here the CDR3 reads CAWSVGRNQPQHF. In DNA, the CDR3 is TGTGCCTGGAGTGTGGGCAGAAATCAGCCCCAGCATTTT. The variable domain in full, with the rest retrieved from reference TRBV30 and TRBJ1-5, is SQTIHQWPATLVQPVGSPLSLECTVEGTSNPNLYWYRQAAGRGLQLLFYSVGIGQISSEVPQNLSASRPQDRQFILSSKKLLLSDSGFYLCAWSVGRNQPQHFGDGTRLSIL.

The gene calls are TRBV5-1 and TRBJ1-2, with D unresolved. There are 13 residues in the CDR3. The V gene's germline CDR1 is SGHRS and CDR2 YFSETQ. Trimming cost V 0 bases and J 7 bases, with 10 bases left between them. The DNA for the CDR3 is TGCGCCAGCAGCTTGGTCGAAGGCGGTGGCTACACCTTC. Amino acids: CASSLVEGGGYTF.

The chain has TRBV28 and TRBJ1-5; D gene ambiguous. The V gene's germline CDR1 is MDHEN and CDR2 SYDVKM. This CDR3 comprises 15 residues. The V end was cut by 7 bases, the J end by 1 base, with 14 bases between. The CDR3 spells CASMEGSGSNQPQHF. CDR3 nucleotide sequence: TGTGCCAGCATGGAGGGCAGTGGGAGCAATCAGCCCCAGCATTTT.

The V call is TRBV5-1, the J call TRBJ1-2; 8 bases match TRBD1. CDR3 size: 15 residues. Germline lookup yields CDR1 SGHRS and CDR2 YFSETQ. V lost 0 bases and J lost 9; bases outside the gene matches: 10. DNA for the CDR3: TGCGCCAGCAGCTTGGACCCCGGACAGGGACCAAGCTACACCTTC. This encodes CASSLDPGQGPSYTF.

The V call is TRBV5-1, the J call TRBJ1-5; 8 nucleotides agree with TRBD1. V shed 4 bases and J 6 bases; nucleotides not matched to a gene: 6. CDR3 length: 14 residues. CDR1 and CDR2 (germline): SGHRS, YFSETQ. The CDR3 DNA sequence: TGCGCCAGCAGCCCTCAGGGGGCCCCTCAGCCCCAGCATTTT. Translation gives CASSPQGAPQPQHF.

In regard to this clone: The same CDR3 is also encoded by other DNA sequences in this sample. The chain uses TRBV19 and TRBJ2-2, with TRBD1 matching 11 bases. Per the germline V gene, CDR1 is LNHDA and CDR2 is SQIVND (reference sequence). The trim removed 7 bases at V and 4 bases at J, leaving 5 bases unmatched. The CDR3 has 15 residues. DNA for the CDR3: TGTGCCAGTAAAGGGACAGGGGGTTTCACCGGGGAGCTGTTTTTT. Translated, it gives CASKGTGGFTGELFF.

This clone was detected only once. A junction end diverges from the germline sequence, so it may reflect a read error. CDR3 bases: TGCGCCTCAGGGGAGTCGGGTTCCTACAATGAGCAGTTCTTC. It codes for CASGESGSYNEQFF. V and J are TRBV7-9 and TRBJ2-1; possibly TRBD1 for D (6 bases). The germline CDR1 and CDR2 sequences are SEHNR and FQNEAQ (reference sequence). The CDR3 has 14 amino acids.

The chain carries TRBV7-8 and TRBJ2-2; possibly TRBD2 for D (7 bases). V was pared by 5 bases and J by 7 bases, with 26 bases between. Germline V gene data show CDR1 as SGHVS and CDR2 as FQNEAQ. The length of the CDR3 is 18 residues. CDR3 nucleotide sequence: TGTGCCAGCAGCGGGCCCCGCGAGCGCGGGGGCCCCCTCGGGGAGCTGTTTTTT. Translation gives CASSGPRERGGPLGELFF.

This clone was seen only once. This sequence joins TRBV4-1 and TRBJ1-2; D perhaps matches TRBD1 (5 bases). Germline loops: CDR1 MGHRA, CDR2 YSYEKL. There are 15 residues in the CDR3. With 0 bases removed from V and 7 bases from J, the gap between germline ends came to 15 bases. CDR3: CASSQDSGRRGGYTF. The CDR3 DNA reads as TGCGCCAGCAGCCAAGACTCAGGGCGAAGGGGTGGCTACACCTTC.

The V gene is TRBV18, the J gene TRBJ1-4, with D maybe TRBD1 (5 bases). V was pared by 2 bases and J by 2 bases, with 9 bases between. CDR1 is KGHSH and CDR2 is LQKENI in the germline V gene. The CDR3 is 15 amino acids. The CDR3 nucleotides read TGTGCCAGCTCACCAGGCGGGGGTACTAATGAAAAACTGTTTTTT. Protein: CASSPGGGTNEKLFF.

V gene TRBV5-6 combines with J gene TRBJ2-5; TRBD1 matches 10 bases. CDR1 SGHDT and CDR2 YYEEEE come from the germline V gene. The V and J ends lost 0 bases and 4 bases, in that order; junction bases with no gene match: 6. The CDR3 is 16 amino acids. The CDR3 nucleotides read TGTGCCAGCAGCTTGGGGCCGGGACAGGGGCTAGAGACCCAGTACTTC. The encoded protein is CASSLGPGQGLETQYF.

The chain couples TRBV14 to TRBJ2-3; tentative D call: TRBD2 (5 bases). V was shortened by 2 bases and J by 6 bases, with 9 bases between the two germline ends. The CDR3 loop spans 13 amino acids. From germline, CDR1 is SGHDN and CDR2 FVKESK. The CDR3 nucleotides are TGTGCCAGCAGCCAATCGCTAGCTGATACGCAGTATTTT. This translates into CASSQSLADTQYF.